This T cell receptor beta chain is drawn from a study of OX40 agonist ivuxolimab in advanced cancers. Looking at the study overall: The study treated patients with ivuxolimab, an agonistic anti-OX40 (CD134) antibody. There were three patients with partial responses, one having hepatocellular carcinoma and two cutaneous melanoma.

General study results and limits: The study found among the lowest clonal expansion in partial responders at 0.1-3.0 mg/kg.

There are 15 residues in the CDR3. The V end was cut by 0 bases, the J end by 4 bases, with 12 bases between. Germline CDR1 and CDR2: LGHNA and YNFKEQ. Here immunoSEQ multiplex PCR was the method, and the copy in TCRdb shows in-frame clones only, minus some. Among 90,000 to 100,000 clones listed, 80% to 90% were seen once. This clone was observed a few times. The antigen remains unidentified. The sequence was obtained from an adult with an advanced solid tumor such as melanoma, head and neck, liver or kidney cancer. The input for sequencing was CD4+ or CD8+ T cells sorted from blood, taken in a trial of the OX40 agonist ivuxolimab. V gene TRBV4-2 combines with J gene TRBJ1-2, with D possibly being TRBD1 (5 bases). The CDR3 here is CASSQEPGTAYGYTF. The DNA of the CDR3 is TGTGCCAGCAGCCAAGAACCAGGGACCGCCTATGGCTACACCTTC.